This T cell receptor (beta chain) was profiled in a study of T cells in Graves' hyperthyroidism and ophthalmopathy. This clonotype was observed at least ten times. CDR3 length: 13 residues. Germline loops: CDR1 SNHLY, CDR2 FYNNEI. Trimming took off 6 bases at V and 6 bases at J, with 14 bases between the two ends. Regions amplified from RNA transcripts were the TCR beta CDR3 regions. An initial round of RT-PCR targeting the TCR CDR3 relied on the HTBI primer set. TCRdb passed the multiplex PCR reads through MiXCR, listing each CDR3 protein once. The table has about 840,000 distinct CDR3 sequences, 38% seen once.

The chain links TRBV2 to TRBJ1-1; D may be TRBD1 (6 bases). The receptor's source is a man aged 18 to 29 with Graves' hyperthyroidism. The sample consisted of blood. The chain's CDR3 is CASSPAGAAEAFF. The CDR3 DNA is TGTGCCAGCAGCCCAGCAGGGGCTGCTGAAGCTTTCTTT.